This T cell receptor (beta chain) derives from a study of identical twins. Study-level points and caveats: Cross-sectional statistical analysis, not tracking of the same donors, underpinned the conclusions.

Carrying unique molecular identifiers, the cDNA also gained a universal primer site through template switching. TCRdb reprocessed the 5' RACE reads with MiXCR, giving one entry per CDR3 protein. The repertoire includes about 470,000 distinct CDR3 sequences, roughly a quarter of them detected once, and around 3% sits in the top ten. The sample holds many counts of this clonotype. Antigen: not known. This CDR3 has 14 residues. Trimming took 5 bases from V and 0 from J, leaving 9 bases between them. Per germline, CDR1 SGHRS and CDR2 YFSETQ. These data are also associated with another study on T cells expressing NK-cell markers. Per that study: In sorted CD3+CD56+NKG2C+, CD3+CD56+NKG2C- and CD3+CD56-NKG2C+ T cells, TCR beta repertoires were obtained.

The source material was CD4+ T cells sorted from blood. This sequence was found in a woman between 18 and 30 years old in good health. The gene calls are TRBV5-1 and TRBJ2-1; no firm D call. DNA of the CDR3: TGCGCCAGCAGTCCTCCGGACTCCTACAATGAGCAGTTCTTC. It specifies CASSPPDSYNEQFF.